The rows below give T cell receptor beta chains drawn from one sample of a study of CD8 T cells in ankylosing spondylitis. In TCRdb, the 5' RACE reads were re-called with MiXCR into one record per CDR3 protein. The sample yields just over 350,000 distinct CDR3 sequences, 20% seen once. What was sequenced was blood, either unsorted or a sorted T cell fraction (not recorded which). These receptors were collected from a male donor with ankylosing spondylitis or in good health (not recorded which). The CDR3 runs from the conserved cysteine through the conserved F or W. A D gene is named only where the DNA matches it firmly. Clone size appears in some rows only: once, few, many, or a class for an expanded clone.

>-|TRBV7-6|TRBJ2-7|-
CASSLAQGHFYEQYF
TGTGCCAGCAGCTTAGCACAGGGTCACTTCTACGAGCAGTACTTC
>-|TRBV12-3/TRBV12-4|TRBJ1-5|few
CASSPPSRPQHF
TGTGCCAGCAGTCCGCCCAGCCGGCCCCAGCATTTT
>-|TRBV7-3|TRBJ2-5|-
CASSLMRGYEETQYF
TGTGCCAGCAGCTTAATGAGGGGTTATGAAGAGACCCAGTACTTC
>-|TRBV9|TRBJ2-1|-
CASSVEAASNNEQFF
TGTGCCAGCAGCGTAGAAGCGGCCTCTAACAATGAGCAGTTCTTC
>TRBD1|TRBV9|TRBJ2-7|-
CASSVGAGGLNEQYF
TGTGCCAGCAGCGTAGGTGCAGGGGGCCTGAACGAGCAGTACTTC
>-|TRBV24-1|TRBJ2-1|few
CATSGPGLSYNEQFF
TGTGCCACCAGTGGACCGGGACTTTCCTACAATGAGCAGTTCTTC
>TRBD2|TRBV6-1|TRBJ2-7|-
CASSPLRGAYEQYF
TGTGCCAGCAGTCCACTACGGGGGGCCTACGAGCAGTACTTC
>-|TRBV24-1|TRBJ2-2|few
CATSDQDLSENTGELFF
TGTGCCACCAGTGATCAAGACCTCTCAGAGAACACCGGGGAGCTGTTTTTT
>-|TRBV27|TRBJ2-4|-
CASIASSNIQYF
TGTGCCAGCATAGCTTCTTCAAACATTCAGTACTTC
>-|TRBV11-2|TRBJ2-7|-
CASSYYPREQYF
TGTGCCAGCAGCTATTACCCGCGCGAGCAGTACTTC
>TRBD1|TRBV6-1|TRBJ2-7|-
CASSKTGTAFYEQYF
TGTGCCAGCAGTAAAACCGGGACAGCTTTCTACGAGCAGTACTTC
>-|TRBV10-3|TRBJ2-7|few
CAISESETPPEQYF
TGTGCCATCAGTGAGTCCGAGACACCTCCCGAGCAGTACTTC
>TRBD2|TRBV20-1|TRBJ2-7|-
CSARDFYRGGFTYEQYF
TGCAGTGCTAGAGATTTTTACCGGGGGGGCTTCACCTACGAGCAGTACTTC
>TRBD2|TRBV7-9|TRBJ2-2|-
CASSSSSGGADTGELFF
TGTGCCAGCAGTTCGTCTAGCGGGGGGGCCGACACCGGGGAGCTGTTTTTT
>-|TRBV27|TRBJ2-1|few
CASRDPSSYNEQFF
TGTGCCAGCCGGGACCCAAGCTCCTACAATGAGCAGTTCTTC
>-|TRBV12-3/TRBV12-4|TRBJ2-1|few
CASRGPSGNEQFF
TGTGCCAGCAGGGGGCCCTCGGGCAATGAGCAGTTCTTC
>-|TRBV2|TRBJ2-3|-
CASSERSANTQYF
TGTGCCAGCAGTGAGCGGTCGGCGAATACGCAGTATTTT
>-|TRBV7-9|TRBJ2-3|-
CASSPPARGADTQYF
TGTGCCAGCAGCCCCCCCGCGAGGGGGGCAGATACGCAGTATTTT
>-|TRBV10-3|TRBJ2-1|-
CAIRPGATSYNEQFF
TGTGCCATCAGACCTGGTGCTACCTCCTACAATGAGCAGTTCTTC
>-|TRBV20-1|TRBJ2-6|-
CSAREQGPSGANVLTF
TGCAGTGCTAGAGAGCAGGGACCCTCTGGGGCCAACGTCCTGACTTTC
>-|TRBV12-3/TRBV12-4|TRBJ2-4|-
CASSLEGGLAKNIQYF
TGTGCCAGCAGTTTGGAGGGGGGCCTAGCCAAAAACATTCAGTACTTC
>-|TRBV12-3/TRBV12-4|TRBJ1-2|few
CASSLAGSYGYTF
TGTGCCAGCAGTTTAGCAGGGAGCTATGGCTACACCTTC
>TRBD1|TRBV24-1|TRBJ2-7|few
CATSETGTGAYEQYF
TGTGCCACCAGTGAGACCGGGACAGGGGCCTACGAGCAGTACTTC
>TRBD1|TRBV12-3/TRBV12-4|TRBJ2-7|-
CASSLRTGENEQYF
TGTGCCAGCAGCCTCAGGACAGGAGAGAACGAGCAGTACTTC
>-|TRBV6-5|TRBJ2-3|-
CASSYGLGMSSTDTQYF
TGTGCCAGCAGTTACGGGCTAGGGATGTCTAGCACAGATACGCAGTATTTT
>TRBD1|TRBV7-6|TRBJ2-2|few
CASSIPGTGGTGELFF
TGTGCCAGCAGCATCCCCGGGACAGGGGGCACCGGGGAGCTGTTTTTT
>TRBD1|TRBV12-3/TRBV12-4|TRBJ2-7|few
CASSPTGGWYEQYF
TGTGCCAGCAGCCCTACAGGGGGCTGGTACGAGCAGTACTTC
>-|TRBV7-9|TRBJ2-1|few
CASSPTTGGVNEQFF
TGTGCCAGCAGCCCGACGACAGGAGGGGTCAATGAGCAGTTCTTC
>-|TRBV7-9|TRBJ2-5|many
CASSLRQETQYF
TGTGCCAGCAGTTTAAGGCAAGAGACCCAGTACTTC
>TRBD1|TRBV20-1|TRBJ2-7|-
CSAREWTGDHEQYF
TGCAGTGCTAGAGAGTGGACAGGGGATCACGAGCAGTACTTC
>-|TRBV2|TRBJ2-1|few
CATPGAVAGNEQFF
TGTGCCACCCCCGGCGCGGTGGCCGGCAATGAGCAGTTCTTC
>-|TRBV5-6|TRBJ1-1|few
CASQWGRNTEAFF
TGTGCCAGCCAGTGGGGGAGGAACACTGAAGCTTTCTTT
>-|TRBV27|TRBJ2-2|-
CASSWEGAYGELFF
TGTGCCAGCAGTTGGGAGGGGGCGTACGGGGAGCTGTTTTTT
>TRBD2|TRBV28|TRBJ2-3|-
CASSLKRGGSTDTQYF
TGTGCCAGCAGTTTGAAGCGGGGGGGTAGCACAGATACGCAGTATTTT
>-|TRBV1|TRBJ2-1|-
CTSSQGGKRVLEQFF
TGCACCAGCAGCCAAGGGGGAAAAAGGGTACTTGAGCAGTTCTTC
>-|TRBV5-6|TRBJ2-1|few
CASSLTGSDNEQFF
TGTGCCAGCAGCTTGACAGGGTCCGACAATGAGCAGTTCTTC
>-|TRBV18|TRBJ2-7|-
CASSVYGDYEQYF
TGTGCCAGCTCCGTTTACGGGGACTACGAGCAGTACTTC
>TRBD1|TRBV5-1|TRBJ1-2|-
CASSTEPTRQGASGYTF
TGCGCCAGCAGCACAGAACCGACCCGACAGGGGGCAAGTGGCTACACCTTC
>-|TRBV4-1|TRBJ2-4|many
CASSQERGGTNIQYF
TGCGCCAGCAGCCAAGAGAGAGGGGGGACAAACATTCAGTACTTC
>-|TRBV12-3/TRBV12-4|TRBJ2-1|few
CASSSTTYNEQFF
TGTGCCAGCAGTAGCACTACCTACAATGAGCAGTTCTTC
>-|TRBV28|TRBJ1-3|-
CASAPYRGNTIYF
TGTGCCAGCGCTCCTTATCGTGGAAACACCATATATTTT
>-|TRBV29-1|TRBJ2-1|few
CSVDPTGDYNEQFF
TGCAGCGTTGACCCGACAGGAGACTACAATGAGCAGTTCTTC
>TRBD1|TRBV19|TRBJ2-7|-
CASSLSGTANSIYEQYF
TGTGCCAGTAGTCTGTCCGGGACAGCAAATAGTATATACGAGCAGTACTTC
>TRBD2|TRBV6-1|TRBJ2-7|-
CASSPLGGDNYEQYF
TGTGCCAGCAGTCCCCTCGGGGGGGATAACTACGAGCAGTACTTC
>TRBD2|TRBV2|TRBJ2-1|-
CASVMSGGANEQFF
TGTGCCAGCGTTATGAGCGGGGGGGCGAATGAGCAGTTCTTC
>TRBD1|TRBV5-5|TRBJ1-1|many
CASSLGQGWGQGPEAFF
TGTGCCAGCAGCTTGGGACAGGGCTGGGGCCAAGGCCCTGAAGCTTTCTTT
>TRBD2|TRBV12-3/TRBV12-4|TRBJ2-3|-
CASSLAGRRTLSDTQYF
TGTGCCAGCAGTTTAGCCGGGAGGCGGACTTTGTCAGATACGCAGTATTTT
>TRBD1|TRBV20-1|TRBJ2-3|few
CSAWTGLSDTQYF
TGCAGTGCTTGGACAGGGTTGTCAGATACGCAGTATTTT
>-|TRBV6-1|TRBJ1-2|-
CASSEGDFYGYTF
TGTGCCAGCAGTGAAGGGGACTTTTATGGCTACACCTTC
>TRBD2|TRBV11-1|TRBJ2-3|-
CASSLGTGTSGPRTDTQYF
TGTGCCAGCAGCTTAGGAACCGGGACTAGCGGGCCAAGGACAGATACGCAGTATTTT
>-|TRBV6-1|TRBJ2-1|few
CASSEALGAEQFF
TGTGCCAGCAGTGAAGCGCTTGGGGCTGAGCAGTTCTTC
>-|TRBV5-5|TRBJ2-7|many
CASSLGGFSYEQYF
TGTGCCAGCAGCTTGGGGGGATTCAGCTACGAGCAGTACTTC
>-|TRBV28|TRBJ2-7|-
CASSLSRIAYEQYF
TGTGCCAGCAGTTTGTCTAGGATAGCTTACGAGCAGTACTTC
>-|TRBV6-1|TRBJ1-1|many
CASSAGENTEAFF
TGTGCCAGCAGTGCAGGGGAGAACACTGAAGCTTTCTTT
>TRBD1|TRBV27|TRBJ2-2|-
CASRWDSDTGELFF
TGTGCCAGCAGATGGGACAGCGACACCGGGGAGCTGTTTTTT
>-|TRBV7-9|TRBJ2-7|-
CASSLDTGVDEQYF
TGTGCCAGCAGCTTAGATACCGGGGTGGACGAGCAGTACTTC
>TRBD1|TRBV5-5|TRBJ2-1|few
CASTVGQINEQFF
TGTGCCAGCACTGTGGGACAGATTAATGAGCAGTTCTTC
>TRBD2|TRBV6-5|TRBJ2-1|-
CATGLANEQFF
TGTGCCACCGGACTAGCCAATGAGCAGTTCTTC
>-|TRBV16|TRBJ2-7|-
CASSQGEALPRYEQYF
TGTGCCAGCAGCCAAGGGGAAGCCCTCCCGCGCTACGAGCAGTACTTC